The 22 T cell receptor beta chains below all came from one sample that was sequenced in a study of blood T cell repertoires in COVID-19. The repertoire was sequenced with immunoSEQ multiplex PCR; TCRdb's copy has only in-frame clones and lacks some. The profile shows hundreds of thousands of clones, approximately 88% of them singletons. The sequencing input was peripheral blood. All receptors come from a woman aged 45-60 years with COVID-19, enrolled during active disease.

As to this clone: Other DNA variants within this sample encode the same CDR3. The V and J genes are TRBV18 and TRBJ1-3; 9 bases line up with TRBD1. The junction had 4 bases not matched to a gene; V was cut back by 3 bases and J by 1 base. This CDR3 spans 16 amino acids. Germline CDR1 is KGHSH and CDR2 is LQKENI. The CDR3 sequence is CASSPDRGRSGNTIYF. The CDR3 nucleotides are TGTGCCAGCTCACCCGACAGGGGGAGATCTGGAAACACCATATATTTT.

The gene calls are TRBV4-2 and TRBJ1-1, with D possibly matching TRBD1 (6 bases). The germline V gene encodes CDR1 LGHNA and CDR2 YNFKEQ. With 7 bases removed from V and 0 bases from J, the gap between germline ends came to 15 bases. The CDR3 is made up of 15 amino acids. The CDR3 coding sequence is TGTGCCAGCACGTCAGGGGCCCTGATGAACACTGAAGCTTTCTTT. It specifies CASTSGALMNTEAFF.

The gene calls are TRBV29-1 and TRBJ1-1; the D gene is possibly TRBD1 (6 bases). V was clipped by 4 bases and J by 0 bases, with 9 bases between them. CDR1 SQVTM and CDR2 ANQGSEA come from the germline V gene. There are 13 residues in the CDR3. In DNA, the CDR3 is TGCAGCGTTGTGCCAGGGGTGAACACTGAAGCTTTCTTT. Residues: CSVVPGVNTEAFF.

V usage is TRBV7-9 and J usage is TRBJ1-2; D call uncertain. Looked up from germline, CDR1 is SEHNR and CDR2 is FQNEAQ (reference sequence). The CDR3 has 13 amino acids. V was cut by 5 bases and J by 4 bases, with 11 bases left in between. The CDR3 nucleotides read TGTGCCAGCAGCCCCGGGGAGGGCTATGGCTACACCTTC. Protein sequence: CASSPGEGYGYTF.

This chain joins TRBV28 and TRBJ1-2; 10 bases agree with TRBD1. This CDR3 has 15 residues. Germline V CDR1 and CDR2: MDHEN, SYDVKM. Trimming cost V 8 bases and J 6 bases; bases outside gene matches: 12. The CDR3: CASLRRPGQGHGYTF. The DNA for the CDR3 is TGTGCCAGCCTAAGGCGCCCGGGACAGGGGCATGGCTACACCTTC.

The chain has TRBV6-5 and TRBJ2-1, with 10 bases that match TRBD2. This CDR3 has 15 residues. Per the germline V gene, CDR1 is MNHEY and CDR2 is SVGAGI. The J segment lost 2 bases and the V segment lost 6 bases, leaving 4 bases of the junction unmatched. The chain's CDR3 is CASRISGGPYNEQFF. CDR3 sequence (DNA): TGTGCCAGCAGAATTAGCGGGGGGCCCTACAATGAGCAGTTCTTC.

This chain joins TRBV7-8 and TRBJ1-1, with D uncertain. CDR3 length equals 12 residues. CDR1 and CDR2 (germline): SGHVS, FQNEAQ. Trimming removed 5 bases from V and 1 base from J, with 5 bases in between. CDR3 region: CASSPKNTEAFF. CDR3 DNA sequence: TGTGCCAGCAGCCCTAAGAACACTGAAGCTTTCTTT.

This chain uses TRBV6-4 with TRBJ2-1; D unresolved. V lost 5 bases and J 8 bases, leaving 10 bases between the germline ends. The germline CDR1 and CDR2 sequences are MRHNA and SNTAGT. CDR3 length: 12 residues. The CDR3 here is CASSPYLDEQFF. In DNA, the CDR3 is TGTGCCAGCAGTCCCTACCTTGATGAGCAGTTCTTC.

V usage is TRBV11-3 and J usage is TRBJ1-1; no clear D. V was clipped by 1 base and J by 4 bases, with 4 bases between them. The CDR3 covers 12 residues. Germline V gene data show CDR1 as SGHNT and CDR2 as YENEEA. CDR3 sequence (DNA): TGTGCCAGCAGCTTAGGAGCCACTGAAGCTTTCTTT. Its protein is CASSLGATEAFF.

The rearrangement links TRBV3-1 (or the pseudogene TRBV3-2) to TRBJ1-5; TRBD1 might be the D (5 bases). The CDR3 runs to 16 residues. CDR1 and CDR2 (germline): LGHDT, YNNKEL (reference sequence). V was pared by 0 bases and J by 6 bases, with 15 bases between. This CDR3 is CASSQDPSGGGQPQHF. CDR3 DNA sequence: TGTGCCAGCAGCCAAGACCCATCCGGGGGGGGTCAGCCCCAGCATTTT.

This clone occurred a few times. The CDR3 sequence: CASARDREDGYTF. CDR3 nucleotide sequence: TGTGCCAGTGCACGGGACAGGGAGGATGGCTACACCTTC. This sequence joins TRBV19 and TRBJ1-2, with TRBD1 matching over 9 bases. Germline V CDR1 and CDR2: LNHDA, SQIVND (reference sequence). With 8 bases clipped from V and 6 bases from J, the junction kept 7 bases outside the gene matches. The CDR3 length is 13 residues.

V usage is TRBV18 and J usage is TRBJ2-1; 7 bases line up with TRBD2. The CDR3 loop spans 14 amino acids. Germline V gene sequence: CDR1 KGHSH, CDR2 LQKENI. J lost 8 bases, V lost 3 bases, and 7 bases had no gene match. Here the CDR3 DNA reads TGTGCCAGCTCACCCGGACTAGTTGGGGATGAGCAGTTCTTC. Amino acid sequence: CASSPGLVGDEQFF.

The CDR3 here is CASSLDGAYGYTF. The CDR3 DNA is TGCGCCAGCAGCTTGGATGGAGCATATGGCTACACCTTC. The J gene is TRBJ1-2, the V gene TRBV5-1; no definite D call. CDR1 and CDR2 from the germline V gene are SGHRS and YFSETQ. The CDR3 is 13 amino acids. The V and J ends lost 0 bases and 5 bases respectively, with 8 bases between them.

This clone has only one observation. This sequence joins TRBV11-3 and TRBJ2-1; 13 bases map to TRBD2. The CDR3 is made up of 16 amino acids. V lost 4 bases to trimming and J lost 7 bases; unmatched junction nucleotides: 7. CDR1 is SGHNT and CDR2 is YENEEA in the germline V gene. CDR3 residues: CASSYRLAGGTNEQFF. For the CDR3, the DNA is TGTGCCAGCAGCTACCGACTAGCGGGGGGTACAAATGAGCAGTTCTTC.

V gene TRBV30 combines with J gene TRBJ2-3; tentative D call: TRBD1 (5 bases). The CDR3 is made up of 13 amino acids. The germline V gene has CDR1 GTSNPN and CDR2 SVGIG (reference sequence). V shed 2 bases and J shed 4 bases, with 10 bases lying between them. The CDR3 loop reads CAWSRGRADTQYF. CDR3 coding DNA: TGTGCCTGGAGTAGGGGTCGGGCAGATACGCAGTATTTT.

In DNA form, the CDR3 reads TGTGCCAGCAGCCTAGCGGGGCTCGAGCAGTACTTC. It specifies CASSLAGLEQYF. This chain joins TRBV28 and TRBJ2-7, with TRBD2 identical over 9 bases. Losses at the gene ends were 6 bases for V and 6 bases for J; bases not matched to a gene: 3. This CDR3 has 12 amino acids. Germline CDR1 reads MDHEN; CDR2 reads SYDVKM.

The rearrangement uses TRBV3-1 (or the pseudogene TRBV3-2) and TRBJ1-2; D may be TRBD1 (6 bases). This CDR3 comprises 14 residues. Trimming left V 1 base short and J 5 bases short, with 11 bases between. The germline gives CDR1 LGHDT, CDR2 YNNKEL (reference sequence). The CDR3 region has the DNA TGTGCCAGCAGCCAAGGAACAGGGTGGTATGGCTACACCTTC. The encoded protein is CASSQGTGWYGYTF.

J is TRBJ2-5 and V is TRBV28; D may be TRBD1 (5 bases). The CDR3 covers 14 residues. Trimming took 7 bases from V and 5 from J, leaving 17 bases between them. CDR1 and CDR2 (germline): MDHEN, SYDVKM. The CDR3 nucleotides read TGTGCCAGCAAGCGAGCCAGGGTTAGCGAGACCCAGTACTTC. This translates into CASKRARVSETQYF.

The chain uses TRBV18 and TRBJ2-2; TRBD1 might be the D (6 bases). The CDR3 contains 16 residues. The germline V gene encodes CDR1 KGHSH and CDR2 LQKENI. The ends were cut back, 2 bases at V and 3 bases at J, with 13 bases in the middle. The CDR3 region is CASSPMIPGDTGELFF. The DNA of the CDR3 is TGTGCCAGCTCACCAATGATCCCAGGGGACACCGGGGAGCTGTTTTTT.

The rearrangement joins TRBV4-1 to TRBJ1-1; D is possibly TRBD1 (5 bases). V was shortened by 5 bases and J by 2 bases, with 12 bases between the two germline ends. This CDR3 comprises 14 residues. The germline V gene has CDR1 MGHRA and CDR2 YSYEKL. CDR3 in amino acids: CASSTFRTNTEAFF. CDR3 sequence (DNA): TGCGCCAGCAGCACCTTTCGGACAAACACTGAAGCTTTCTTT.

This clone was detected only once. This sequence joins TRBV24-1 and TRBJ2-7, with D maybe TRBD1 (6 bases). V lost 3 bases and J 5 bases, leaving 16 bases between the germline ends. The CDR3 sequence is 15 residues long. The germline gives CDR1 KGHDR, CDR2 SFDVKD. The CDR3 DNA sequence: TGTGCCACCAGTGATGGGGGCAAACCGGGACACGAGCAGTACTTC. This translates into CATSDGGKPGHEQYF.

The chain is built from TRBV7-4 and TRBJ2-1, with 7 bases aligning to TRBD1. With 3 bases clipped from V and 9 bases from J, the junction kept 5 bases outside the gene matches. The germline V gene has CDR1 SGHVT and CDR2 SQSDAQ. This CDR3 has 13 amino acids. The CDR3 is CASSFRQGGEQFF. The CDR3 bases are TGTGCCAGCAGCTTCAGACAGGGCGGTGAGCAGTTCTTC.